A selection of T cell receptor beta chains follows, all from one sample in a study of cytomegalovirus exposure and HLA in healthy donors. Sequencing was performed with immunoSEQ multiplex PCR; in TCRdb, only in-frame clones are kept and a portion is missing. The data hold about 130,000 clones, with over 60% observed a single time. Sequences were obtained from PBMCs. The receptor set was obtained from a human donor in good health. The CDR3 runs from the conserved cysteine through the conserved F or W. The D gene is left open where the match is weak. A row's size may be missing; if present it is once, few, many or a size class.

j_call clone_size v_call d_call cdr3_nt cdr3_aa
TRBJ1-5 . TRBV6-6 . TGTGCCAGCAGTTACTCCGCGAGCAATCAGCCCCAGCATTTT CASSYSASNQPQHF
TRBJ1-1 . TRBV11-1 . TGTGCCAGCAGCTTAAGGTTAGGGGTCATGAACACTGAAGCTTTCTTT CASSLRLGVMNTEAFF
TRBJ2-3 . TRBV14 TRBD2 TGTGCCAGCAGCCTTCAACTAGCGTCTAGCACAGATACGCAGTATTTT CASSLQLASSTDTQYF
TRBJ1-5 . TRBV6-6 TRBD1 TGTGCCAGCAGCCCTCCCCTGGACAGGCGCAATCAGCCCCAGCATTTT CASSPPLDRRNQPQHF
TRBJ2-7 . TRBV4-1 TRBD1 TGCGCCAGCAGCCAAACAGTAGGCAGGGGGAACTACGAGCAGTACTTC CASSQTVGRGNYEQYF
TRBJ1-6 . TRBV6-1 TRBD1 TGTGCCACCTTTGGGACAGAACTTTCACCCCTCCACTTT CATFGTELSPLHF
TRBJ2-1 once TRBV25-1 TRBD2 TGTGCCAGCAGTGGAATCCTTCTAGCGGGCGGCCCCTACAATGAGCAGTTCTTC CASSGILLAGGPYNEQFF
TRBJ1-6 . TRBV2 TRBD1 TGTGCCAGCAGCCTCGGACAGGGAAGGTCACCCCTCCACTTT CASSLGQGRSPLHF
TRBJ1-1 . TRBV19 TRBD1 TGTGCCAGTAGCCGGGACAGGGCGACGAACACTGAAGCTTTCTTT CASSRDRATNTEAFF
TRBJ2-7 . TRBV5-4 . TGTGCCAGCAGCAACCGGGACACCACCTACGAGCAGTACTTC CASSNRDTTYEQYF
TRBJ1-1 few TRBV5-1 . TGCGCCAGCAGCTTGGGGCAGGGGCAGATCACTGAAGCTTTCTTT CASSLGQGQITEAFF
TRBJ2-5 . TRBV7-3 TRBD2 TGTGCCAGCAGCAAGTGGGGGGGGGAGACCCAGTACTTC CASSKWGGETQYF
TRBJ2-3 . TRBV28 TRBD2 TGTGCCAGCAGCCTCGGACTAGCGGGGGTTAGCACAGATACGCAGTATTTT CASSLGLAGVSTDTQYF
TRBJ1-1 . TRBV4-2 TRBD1 TGTGCCAGCAGCCTAAAAGCCGGGACAGGGGGCTTAAACACTGAAGCTTTCTTT CASSLKAGTGGLNTEAFF
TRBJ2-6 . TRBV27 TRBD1 TGTGCCAGCAGTTCCCGACAGGACAGGGTGTCCAATCCTGGGGCCAACGTCCTGACTTTC CASSSRQDRVSNPGANVLTF
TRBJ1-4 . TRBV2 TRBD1 TGTGCCAGCAGTTATCGACAGGGCGGTGAAAAACTGTTTTTT CASSYRQGGEKLFF
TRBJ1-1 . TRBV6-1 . TGTGCCAGCAGTGCGTTGCCGCTAGGGGCAGCTTTCTTT CASSALPLGAAFF
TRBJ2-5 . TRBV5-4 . TGTGCCAGCAGCTCCGGGGTCCAAGAGACCCAGTACTTC CASSSGVQETQYF
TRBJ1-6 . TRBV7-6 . TGTGCCAGCAGCCCGGAATTAGGAGCGAGCTCCTATAATTCACCCCTCCACTTT CASSPELGASSYNSPLHF
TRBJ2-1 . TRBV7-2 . TGTGCCAGCAGCGTGGCTAGTAGGTACAATGAGCAGTTCTTC CASSVASRYNEQFF
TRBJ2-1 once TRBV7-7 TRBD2 TGTGCTAGCAGCTTAGCGGGGGGGGGCAATGAGCAGTTCTTC CASSLAGGGNEQFF
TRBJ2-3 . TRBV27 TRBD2 TGTGCCAGCACATACTCACAAACCGGGACTAGCTACGATACGCAGTATTTT CASTYSQTGTSYDTQYF
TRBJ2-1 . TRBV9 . TGTGCCAGCAGCGTAACAGGGTATGAGCAGTTCTTC CASSVTGYEQFF
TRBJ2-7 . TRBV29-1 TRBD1 TGCAGCGTTGAAGTGAGGGGGCCCTACGAGCAGTACTTC CSVEVRGPYEQYF
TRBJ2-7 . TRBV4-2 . TGTGCCAGCAGCCCCGGCCCAGGCGGAGGATCCTACGAGCAGTACTTC CASSPGPGGGSYEQYF
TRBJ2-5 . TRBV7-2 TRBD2 TGTGCCAGCAGCAAAGAAGCCAGCGGGAGCTGGGAGACCCAGTACTTC CASSKEASGSWETQYF
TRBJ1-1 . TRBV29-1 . TGCAGCGTTCCTCCACACTCCGGACAAGGGCCACCACTTGAAGCTTTCTTT CSVPPHSGQGPPLEAFF
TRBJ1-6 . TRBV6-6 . TGTGCCAGCAGTAGCGACAGGTTACGATCACCCCTCCACTTT CASSSDRLRSPLHF
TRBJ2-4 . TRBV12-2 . TGTGCAAGTCCCGGAGCGGAAAACATTCAGTACTTC CASPGAENIQYF
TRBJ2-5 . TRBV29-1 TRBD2 TGCAGCGCAGCGGGGGGGCCGGGGGAGACCCAGTACTTC CSAAGGPGETQYF
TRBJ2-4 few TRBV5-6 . TGTGCCAGCAGCTTGGAAACCAGGGCCAAAAACATTCAGTACTTC CASSLETRAKNIQYF
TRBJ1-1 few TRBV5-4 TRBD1 TGTGCCAGCAGCGAAGACAGGGGGCGCTGGGCTGAAGCTTTCTTT CASSEDRGRWAEAFF